These 17 T cell receptor beta chains were all obtained from the same sample, sequenced in a study of blood T cell repertoires in COVID-19. Profiling relied on immunoSEQ multiplex PCR, and the TCRdb table lists in-frame clones only, not all of them. The sample holds approximately 150,000 clones, over 70% seen once. The specimen was PBMCs or T cells enriched from blood (not recorded which). The receptors shown here come from a man between 65 and 80 years old who had been exposed to COVID-19.

V and J are TRBV3-1 (or the pseudogene TRBV3-2) and TRBJ1-2; D remains unclear. Trimming removed 1 base from V and 2 bases from J, with 11 bases in between. This CDR3 contains 15 residues. Germline V gene sequence: CDR1 LGHDT, CDR2 YNNKEL (reference sequence). As DNA, the CDR3 is TGTGCCAGCAGCCAAGTGAGCGGAGACAACTATGGCTACACCTTC. It is translated as CASSQVSGDNYGYTF.

The rearrangement joins TRBV6-1 to TRBJ2-2, with TRBD2 identical over 11 bases. This CDR3 comprises 20 residues. Trimming removed 1 base from V and 7 bases from J; junction bases left unmatched: 17. Germline V gene data show CDR1 as MNHNS and CDR2 as SASEGT. The CDR3 DNA sequence: TGTGCCAGCAGTGAAGAACTAGCGGGAGAAGGCTACGAGGATGGCGGGGAGCTGTTTTTT. This gives the protein CASSEELAGEGYEDGGELFF.

The chain recombines TRBV28 with TRBJ1-2; tentative D call: TRBD1 (5 bases). CDR1 MDHEN and CDR2 SYDVKM come from the germline V gene. This CDR3 region has 14 residues. V was shortened by 6 bases and J by 4 bases, with 15 bases between the two germline ends. CDR3 amino acids: CASRSGFGGYGYTF. In DNA form, the CDR3 reads TGTGCCAGCAGGTCAGGGTTTGGTGGCTATGGCTACACCTTC.

The chain joins TRBV2 to TRBJ1-1; no firm D call. Germline-derived CDR1 and CDR2 are SNHLY and FYNNEI. V was clipped by 4 bases and J by 4 bases, with 13 bases between them. This CDR3 contains 14 residues. CDR3 DNA sequence: TGTGCCAGCAGTGTTGGAGAGCGGGTCACTGAAGCTTTCTTT. Amino acids: CASSVGERVTEAFF.

This chain links TRBV29-1 with TRBJ2-3; D uncertain. The length of the CDR3 is 10 residues. Germline V CDR1 and CDR2: SQVTM, ANQGSEA. The CDR3 nucleotides read TGCAGTGCCCGTGAGGATACGCAGTATTTT. Residues: CSAREDTQYF.

The chain is built from TRBV7-2 and TRBJ2-3, with D perhaps matching TRBD1 (5 bases). Trimming cost V 1 base and J 6 bases, with 17 bases left between them. Germline CDR1 and CDR2: SGHTA and FQGNSA. The CDR3 consists of 16 residues. The CDR3 loop reads CASSLVVRETSDTQYF. The DNA of the CDR3 is TGTGCCAGCAGCTTAGTTGTCAGGGAAACGTCGGATACGCAGTATTTT.

The rearrangement links TRBV9 to TRBJ2-2; TRBD2 might be the D (6 bases). The CDR3 is made up of 18 amino acids. CDR1 is SGDLS, CDR2 YYNGEE, per germline. Trimming cost V 4 bases and J 2 bases, with 21 bases left between them. CDR3: CASSPGGTLTFNTGELFF. For the CDR3, the DNA is TGTGCCAGCAGCCCTGGGGGGACTCTTACTTTCAACACCGGGGAGCTGTTTTTT.

The chain joins TRBV28 to TRBJ1-5; 8 nucleotides line up with TRBD1. The CDR3 is 16 residues long. The V segment lost 7 bases and the J segment 7 bases; nucleotides outside the gene matches: 15. Germline values: CDR1 MDHEN, CDR2 SYDVKM. This CDR3 reads CASTTRVQGARQPQHF. The CDR3 DNA follows: TGTGCCAGCACTACACGTGTCCAGGGGGCTAGACAGCCCCAGCATTTT.

This clone appeared a single time. The chain links TRBV28 to TRBJ1-1; D gene uncertain. Per the germline V gene, CDR1 is MDHEN and CDR2 is SYDVKM. The CDR3 sequence is 13 residues long. V lost 4 bases and J lost 0, with 6 bases in between. CDR3 in DNA: TGTGCCAGCAGTTGGCCCATGAACACTGAAGCTTTCTTT. This gives the protein CASSWPMNTEAFF.

The chain recombines TRBV25-1 with TRBJ2-2; 7 positions agree with TRBD2. The CDR3 is 17 residues long. Germline assignment: CDR1 MGHDK and CDR2 SYGVNS. The J segment lost 7 bases and the V segment lost 7 bases, leaving 18 bases of the junction unmatched. CDR3 amino acids: CASTNTQREGPNGELFF. The CDR3 DNA follows: TGTGCCAGCACGAACACTCAGCGGGAAGGGCCTAACGGGGAGCTGTTTTTT.

This chain connects TRBV10-2 to TRBJ1-1, with 10 positions matching TRBD1. CDR1 and CDR2 (germline): WSHSY, SAAADI. CDR3 length equals 16 residues. V lost 6 bases, J lost 0 bases, and 7 bases stayed unmatched. The CDR3 is CASRRDRGPVNTEAFF. The CDR3 DNA follows: TGCGCCAGCAGGCGAGACAGGGGGCCGGTGAACACTGAAGCTTTCTTT.

The rearrangement links TRBV14 to TRBJ2-7; TRBD2 matches at 8 bases. This CDR3 has 15 amino acids. V trimming: 1 base; J trimming: 0 bases; junction bases outside the gene matches: 2. From germline, CDR1 is SGHDN and CDR2 FVKESK. Written as DNA, the CDR3 is TGTGCCAGCAGCCAAGCACTAGCGGCCTCCTACGAGCAGTACTTC. Protein sequence: CASSQALAASYEQYF.

This rearrangement joins TRBV7-9 to TRBJ1-4; 9 nucleotides match TRBD1. J lost 3 bases, V lost 2 bases, and 4 bases had no gene match. CDR1 and CDR2 from the germline V gene are SEHNR and FQNEAQ (reference sequence). This CDR3 spans 16 amino acids. CDR3 sequence reads: CASSLLQGAANEKLFF. DNA of the CDR3: TGTGCCAGCAGCTTATTACAGGGGGCTGCTAATGAAAAACTGTTTTTT. Full variable domain (outside the CDR3, taken from reference TRBV7-9 and TRBJ1-4): DTGVSQNPRHKITKRGQNVTFRCDPISEHNRLYWYRQTLGQGPEFLTYFQNEAQLEKSRLLSDRFSAERPKGSFSTLEIQRTEQGDSAMYLCASSLLQGAANEKLFFGSGTQLSVL.

The rearrangement links TRBV3-1 (or the pseudogene TRBV3-2) to TRBJ1-3; D is unresolved. Between the trimmed V and J ends, which lost 1 base and 4 bases, there was a span of 8 bases. The length of the CDR3 is 14 residues. The germline V gene encodes CDR1 LGHDT and CDR2 YNNKEL (reference sequence). CDR3 coding DNA: TGTGCCAGCAGCCAAGGGACGGGGGGAAACACCATATATTTT. This gives the protein CASSQGTGGNTIYF.

The chain recombines TRBV27 with TRBJ2-1, with 9 bases that match TRBD2. The length of the CDR3 is 13 residues. V dropped 3 bases and J dropped 8; count of bases not matched to a gene: 2. Germline CDR1 MNHEY, CDR2 SMNVEV (reference sequence). The DNA of the CDR3 is TGTGCCAGCAGTTTTAGCGGGAGTGATGAGCAGTTCTTC. Translation: CASSFSGSDEQFF.

V and J are TRBV18 and TRBJ2-1, with TRBD1 identical over 11 bases. Unmatched junction bases numbered 7, after V lost 3 bases and J lost 6 bases. This CDR3 region has 16 residues. Germline V gives CDR1 KGHSH, CDR2 LQKENI. CDR3 nucleotide sequence: TGTGCCAGCTCACCGTCCGGTGGGACAGGGGGCAATGAGCAGTTCTTC. It specifies CASSPSGGTGGNEQFF.

The V gene is TRBV25-1, the J gene TRBJ2-7; D ambiguous. The CDR3 runs 14 residues. The V gene lost 6 bases and the J gene lost 0 bases, with 12 bases spanning the gap. The germline V gene has CDR1 MGHDK and CDR2 SYGVNS. DNA for the CDR3: TGTGCCAGCAGCGATGCCAGAAGCTCCTACGAGCAGTACTTC. It encodes CASSDARSSYEQYF.